This T cell receptor beta chain is from a study of spatial heterogeneity in lung cancer. Notes on the study in general: Blood showed ubiquitous tumor TCRs more often at resection than at routine follow-up.

This clonotype appeared many times. Its antigen is not identified. This beta chain is a stray sequence in a library constructed for alpha chains; its clone size is not meaningful. TCR cDNA molecules each had a unique molecular identifier. One entry per CDR3 protein results from TCRdb running MiXCR on the 5' RACE reads. In the table there are roughly 13,000 distinct CDR3 sequences, 3% to 5% of which are singletons. The trim removed 4 bases at V and 0 bases at J, leaving 3 bases unmatched. CDR3 length: 15 amino acids. The time point denotes: sample taken at primary tumor resection. The authors sequenced whole RNA from tumor, nontumor lung or frozen PBMC without sorting. Patients with untreated early-stage non-small cell lung cancer, numbering 72, were the donors.

The TCR originated in a male donor with early-stage non-small cell lung cancer. The sample here was PBMCs, taken at surgery. This chain uses TRBV12-3 or TRBV12-4 with TRBJ2-4; TRBD2 matches at 7 bases. The CDR3 region has the DNA TGTGCCAGCAGTTCAAGCGGGGAAGCCAAAAACATTCAGTACTTC. Amino acids: CASSSSGEAKNIQYF.